What follows is one T cell receptor (beta chain) and its context. Trimming stripped 3 bases from V and 7 bases from J, with 20 bases between. This CDR3 has 15 amino acids. Per the germline V gene, CDR1 is SGHDT and CDR2 is YYEEEE. These data are taken from a study of technical replicates of blood from a few donors. TCRdb's copy holds only in-frame clones and misses some; the assay was immunoSEQ multiplex PCR. The sample comprises 45,000 to 60,000 clones, approximately 95% of which are singletons, and 2.5% to 3.5% rests with the top ten. The receptor comes from a human donor in good health. Some clones in this sample may be carry-over from other donors' samples. Sequencing input: PBMCs. The chain joins TRBV5-6 to TRBJ2-7; a weak D match, TRBD1 (6 bases). The CDR3 sequence is CASSSGQFPLFEQYF. CDR3 DNA sequence: TGTGCCAGCAGCTCTGGACAGTTTCCCCTTTTTGAGCAGTACTTC.